This entry features one T cell receptor (beta chain) sequence. What it binds is not known. Deletions cut 5 bases from V and 1 base from J, with 5 bases between. Per the germline V gene, CDR1 is SGHAT and CDR2 is FQNNGV. The CDR3 runs 12 residues. The donors were members of the validation cohort comprising roughly 130 subjects, separate from the roughly 640-subject first cohort. Only in-frame clones appear in the TCRdb table, and some are missing; sequencing was by immunoSEQ multiplex PCR. The top ten clones hold roughly 1.4% of a sample with some 170,000 clones, about 86% of them seen once. The data derive from a study of cytomegalovirus exposure and HLA in healthy donors. Findings and caveats of the study: It was reported that the classifier diagnosed cytomegalovirus status with high specificity and sensitivity in both the original and validation cohorts.

The sequence came from a young woman in good health and CMV-seronegative. The material sequenced was PBMCs. The rearrangement links TRBV11-2 to TRBJ1-1; no firm D call. CDR3 loop: CASSRGNTEAFF. In nucleotides, the CDR3 is TGTGCCAGCAGCCGGGGGAACACTGAAGCTTTCTTT.